This TCR beta chain stems from a study of T cell responses to AZD1222 COVID-19 vaccine. Study overall: Second-dose groups at about 4 or about 12 weeks were pooled.

The method was immunoSEQ multiplex PCR; TCRdb's version includes in-frame clones alone and lacks a portion of them. Of about 150,000 clones listed, roughly 94% were seen once; the top ten hold 1.3%. The CDR3 has 17 residues. The chain joins TRBV21-1 to TRBJ1-5. TRBV21-1 is reported as a pseudogene. The receptor's source is an adult in good health. The material was peripheral blood, obtained on day 0 of AZD1222 vaccination. The CDR3 is CASSKCIHGVRNQPQHF. CDR3 in DNA: TGTGCCAGCAGCAAATGTATCCATGGGGTTCGCAATCAGCCCCAGCATTTT.